This T cell receptor (beta chain) was sequenced for a study of T-cell reconstitution after alpha-beta-depleted transplantation in children. Points from the study as a whole: Roughly two months post-transplant, alpha-beta T cells reportedly originated from several hundred graft clones that had expanded.

A TCRbeta library incorporating unique molecular identifiers was prepared. TCRdb re-analysed the PCR reads in MiXCR, keeping a single row per CDR3 protein. The table shows over 85,000 distinct CDR3 sequences, with under 9% occurring only once. The germline gives CDR1 SNHLY, CDR2 FYNNEI. The CDR3 covers 14 residues. Trimming cost V 4 bases and J 0 bases, with 7 bases left between them. This clonotype occurred many times. Its matching antigen is unknown. This TCR came from a boy between 2 and 10 years old with acute lymphoblastic leukemia, due to receive a stem cell transplant. This chain uses TRBV2 with TRBJ2-1; TRBD2 might be the D (6 bases). Sequenced material: PBMCs, taken before TCRalphabeta/CD19-depleted stem cell transplant. CDR3 sequence (DNA): TGTGCCAGCAGTGTAGCGGTCTCCTACAATGAGCAGTTCTTC. It specifies CASSVAVSYNEQFF.